One sample yielded the 32 T cell receptor beta chains listed below, sequenced in a study of cytomegalovirus exposure and HLA in healthy donors. This PCR relied on a set of 60 Vbeta primers and 13 Jbeta primers. Only in-frame clones appear in the TCRdb table, and some are missing; sequencing was by immunoSEQ multiplex PCR. The ten top clones account for roughly 26%, within a sample of about 51,000 clones. Sequences were obtained from PBMCs. The receptor source for this set is a man in his forties in good health and CMV-seropositive.

The V and J genes are TRBV7-9 and TRBJ1-5; D is unresolved. The CDR3 is made up of 13 amino acids. Per germline, CDR1 SEHNR and CDR2 FQNEAQ (reference sequence). Trimming left V 1 base short and J 6 bases short, with 7 bases between. The CDR3 DNA is TGTGCCAGCAGCTTAGGGGCCAGTCAGCCCCAGCATTTT. The encoded protein is CASSLGASQPQHF.

This chain uses TRBV28 with TRBJ2-3, with D possibly matching TRBD2 (6 bases). CDR3 length equals 14 residues. V was trimmed by 6 bases and J by 1 base, leaving 11 bases between them. Germline CDR1 reads MDHEN; CDR2 reads SYDVKM. CDR3 nucleotides: TGTGCCAGCAGATATTGGGAGGGCACAGATACGCAGTATTTT. Protein: CASRYWEGTDTQYF.

The chain uses TRBV5-1 and TRBJ2-1, with 7 bases aligning to TRBD1. Germline V gives CDR1 SGHRS, CDR2 YFSETQ. The CDR3 spans 14 residues. V gave up 2 bases and J gave up 7 bases; unmatched junction bases: 6. CDR3 in amino acids: CASSFRQGTNEQFF. CDR3 sequence (DNA): TGCGCCAGCAGCTTCCGACAGGGCACGAATGAGCAGTTCTTC.

The chain carries TRBV5-4 and TRBJ1-1; tentatively, D is TRBD1 (6 bases). CDR1 is SGHNT, CDR2 YYREEE, per germline (reference sequence). This CDR3 has 14 residues. The ends were cut back, 3 bases at V and 1 base at J, with 10 bases in the middle. The CDR3 DNA follows: TGTGCCAGCAGCTCGGGACATTGGAACACTGAAGCTTTCTTT. Residues: CASSSGHWNTEAFF.

The chain recombines TRBV27 with TRBJ2-1; 11 nucleotides match TRBD2. Germline loops: CDR1 MNHEY, CDR2 SMNVEV (reference sequence). The CDR3 has 16 residues. With 3 bases clipped from V and 2 bases from J, the junction kept 3 bases outside the gene matches. The CDR3 coding sequence is TGTGCCAGCAGTTTGACTAGCGGGATCCCCTACAATGAGCAGTTCTTC. This encodes CASSLTSGIPYNEQFF.

The chain has TRBV2 and TRBJ1-5; D is undetermined. V gave up 4 bases and J gave up 9 bases, with 13 bases separating them. The CDR3 is 13 amino acids. Per the germline V gene, CDR1 is SNHLY and CDR2 is FYNNEI. In nucleotides, the CDR3 is TGTGCCAGCAGTGGGGGAGCTCAATGGCCCCAGCATTTT. Its protein product is CASSGGAQWPQHF.

V gene TRBV5-5 combines with J gene TRBJ1-4, with D possibly matching TRBD1 (6 bases). CDR1 and CDR2 from the germline V gene are SGHKS and YYEKEE (reference sequence). V lost 5 bases to trimming and J lost 7 bases, with 18 bases between them. This CDR3 region has 15 residues. The CDR3 nucleotides read TGTGCCAGCAGTCTCCCAGGGGCTGGAGGTGAAAAACTGTTTTTT. Translated, it gives CASSLPGAGGEKLFF.

The rearrangement joins TRBV7-3 to TRBJ1-3; weak D call: TRBD1 (5 bases). Germline CDR1 SGHTA, CDR2 FQGTGA. This CDR3 spans 14 amino acids. The ends were cut back, 7 bases at V and 0 bases at J, with 10 bases in the middle. For the CDR3, the DNA is TGTGCCAGCAACAGACAGTACTCTGGAAACACCATATATTTT. Protein: CASNRQYSGNTIYF.

Concerning this clone: The sample holds other DNA sequences that translate to the same CDR3. The V call is TRBV25-1, the J call TRBJ2-2; D perhaps matches TRBD2 (6 bases). Per germline, CDR1 MGHDK and CDR2 SYGVNS. Trimming took off 3 bases at V and 1 base at J, with 9 bases between the two ends. CDR3 size: 15 residues. Written as DNA, the CDR3 is TGTGCCAGCAGTGAGGTGGGAGGGAACACCGGGGAGCTGTTTTTT. It translates to CASSEVGGNTGELFF.

The V call is TRBV11-2, the J call TRBJ1-6, with TRBD1 matching over 9 bases. This CDR3 has 15 residues. Germline-derived CDR1 and CDR2 are SGHAT and FQNNGV. The V gene end was trimmed by 3 bases and the J gene end by 6 bases; junction bases not matched to a gene: 3. This chain's CDR3 is CASSLRDRANSPLHF. The DNA for the CDR3 is TGTGCCAGCAGCTTGCGGGACAGGGCTAATTCACCCCTCCACTTT.

This sequence joins TRBV28 and TRBJ1-4, with D possibly TRBD1 on 6 matching bases. Trimming took 3 bases from V and 4 from J, leaving 15 bases between them. This CDR3 spans 16 amino acids. Germline V gene lookup returns CDR1 MDHEN and CDR2 SYDVKM. Written as DNA, the CDR3 is TGTGCCAGCAGTTTCACGGACAGCTCCTATAATGAAAAACTGTTTTTT. Translating gives CASSFTDSSYNEKLFF.

The chain has TRBV7-9 and TRBJ1-6; 8 positions agree with TRBD1. Germline CDR1 is SEHNR and CDR2 is FQNEAQ (reference sequence). The V segment lost 1 base and the J segment 1 base; nucleotides outside the gene matches: 6. The CDR3 is 18 amino acids. The CDR3 DNA reads as TGTGCCAGCAGCTTAGGTGGACAGGGCTCATCCTATAATTCACCCCTCCACTTT. This sequence encodes CASSLGGQGSSYNSPLHF.

The gene calls are TRBV6-1 and TRBJ1-3, with D possibly TRBD1 on 5 matching bases. The V and J ends lost 5 bases and 0 bases respectively, with 11 bases between them. The CDR3 loop spans 15 amino acids. The V gene's germline CDR1 is MNHNS and CDR2 SASEGT. CDR3 nucleotides: TGTGCCAGCAGTCCCCTCGGGGGCTCTGGAAACACCATATATTTT. Translated: CASSPLGGSGNTIYF.

V usage is TRBV6-5 and J usage is TRBJ1-2; D gene ambiguous. Per germline, CDR1 MNHEY and CDR2 SVGAGI. The CDR3 sequence is 14 residues long. V was pared by 11 bases and J by 2 bases, with 18 bases between. The CDR3 spells CACHPSRGNYGYTF. Written as DNA, the CDR3 is TGTGCCTGCCACCCGTCGCGCGGGAACTATGGCTACACCTTC.

This chain uses TRBV14 with TRBJ1-1; 8 positions agree with TRBD1. CDR3 size: 16 residues. J lost 0 bases, V lost 4 bases, and 7 bases had no gene match. Per germline, CDR1 SGHDN and CDR2 FVKESK. Written as DNA, the CDR3 is TGTGCCAGCAGCCTCGGGGGACAGGCAATGAACACTGAAGCTTTCTTT. Protein sequence: CASSLGGQAMNTEAFF.

The chain combines TRBV7-2 with TRBJ2-2; TRBD2 matches at 7 bases. Unmatched junction bases numbered 3, after V lost 3 bases and J lost 5 bases. The CDR3 extends over 14 amino acids. Germline V lookup: CDR1 SGHTA, CDR2 FQGNSA. In DNA, the CDR3 is TGTGCCAGCAGCTTGACTAGCAGGACCGGGGAGCTGTTTTTT. Amino acids: CASSLTSRTGELFF.

The chain joins TRBV9 to TRBJ2-5, with 8 bases fitting TRBD2. The CDR3 is made up of 18 amino acids. Trimming removed 0 bases from V and 1 base from J; junction bases left unmatched: 11. Germline V gene lookup returns CDR1 SGDLS and CDR2 YYNGEE. CDR3 protein: CASSVALSTSGSQETQYF. Here the CDR3 DNA reads TGTGCCAGCAGCGTAGCCCTCTCCACTAGCGGCTCCCAAGAGACCCAGTACTTC.

The chain combines TRBV7-2 with TRBJ2-7; 8 bases align to TRBD2. The germline V gene encodes CDR1 SGHTA and CDR2 FQGNSA. CDR3 length: 18 amino acids. V shed 8 bases and J 5 bases; nucleotides not matched to a gene: 23. The CDR3 loop is CASGLMRSSGHLGNEQYF. The CDR3 bases are TGTGCCAGCGGGCTGATGCGCTCTAGCGGGCACTTAGGAAACGAGCAGTACTTC.

The gene calls are TRBV5-1 and TRBJ2-1, with 9 bases aligning to TRBD1. Trimming at V came to 2 bases and at J to 8 bases, leaving 5 bases not matched to a gene. Germline loops: CDR1 SGHRS, CDR2 YFSETQ. The length of the CDR3 is 14 residues. This CDR3 reads CASSLRQGGDEQFF. In nucleotides, the CDR3 is TGCGCCAGCAGCTTAAGACAGGGGGGCGATGAGCAGTTCTTC.

V gene TRBV2 combines with J gene TRBJ2-1, with D hard to call. With 4 bases removed from V and 10 bases from J, the gap between germline ends came to 14 bases. The CDR3 spans 13 residues. Germline lookup yields CDR1 SNHLY and CDR2 FYNNEI. CDR3 sequence reads: CASSGPFLSEQFF. For the CDR3, the DNA is TGTGCCAGCAGTGGCCCCTTTCTTAGCGAGCAGTTCTTC.

The J gene is TRBJ2-3, the V gene TRBV11-2, with 9 nucleotides matching TRBD1. Germline trimming cut 5 bases from V and 6 bases from J; bases unmatched to any gene: 3. The CDR3 contains 13 residues. Germline V gives CDR1 SGHAT, CDR2 FQNNGV. Here the CDR3 reads CASSRDRADTQYF. The CDR3 region has the DNA TGTGCCAGCAGCCGGGACAGGGCTGATACGCAGTATTTT.

V gene TRBV18 combines with J gene TRBJ2-7; D might be TRBD2 (6 bases). This CDR3 is 15 amino acids long. CDR1 is KGHSH and CDR2 is LQKENI in the germline V gene. Trimming took off 0 bases at V and 7 bases at J, with 16 bases between the two ends. CDR3 DNA: TGTGCCAGCTCACCACCCACGCAGGGAGGTTTGGAGCAGTACTTC. Its protein is CASSPPTQGGLEQYF. The variable domain in full, with the rest retrieved from reference TRBV18 and TRBJ2-7, is NAGVMQNPRHLVRRRGQEARLRCSPMKGHSHVYWYRQLPEEGLKFMVYLQKENIIDESGMPKERFSAEFPKEGPSILRIQQVVRGDSAAYFCASSPPTQGGLEQYFGPGTRLTVT.

The chain carries TRBV18 and TRBJ2-7, with D unresolved. This CDR3 is 12 amino acids long. V was shortened by 3 bases and J by 4 bases, with 7 bases between the two germline ends. Per the germline V gene, CDR1 is KGHSH and CDR2 is LQKENI. The CDR3 loop is CASSPRAYEQYF. The CDR3 DNA reads TGTGCCAGCTCACCCCGCGCATACGAGCAGTACTTC.

The chain links TRBV19 to TRBJ2-3, with 10 nucleotides matching TRBD1. The CDR3 is made up of 14 amino acids. The J segment lost 14 bases and the V segment lost 2 bases, leaving 10 bases of the junction unmatched. Germline V gene sequence: CDR1 LNHDA, CDR2 SQIVND (reference sequence). CDR3 bases: TGTGCCAGTAGTATACGACAGGGGGCAGAAGATAGGTATTTT. Translated: CASSIRQGAEDRYF.

CDR3 coding DNA: TGTGCCATCAGTGACGGGACTAGCGGAGAGACCCAGTACTTC. Amino acid sequence: CAISDGTSGETQYF. This chain links TRBV10-3 with TRBJ2-5, with 11 bases lining up with TRBD2. This CDR3 is 14 amino acids long. V dropped 3 bases and J dropped 4; count of bases not matched to a gene: 1. Germline assignment: CDR1 ENHRY and CDR2 SYGVKD.

CDR3 region: CASSLRAGDYEQYF. CDR3 sequence (DNA): TGTGCCAGCAGTTTACGAGCGGGAGACTACGAGCAGTACTTC. The V gene is TRBV28, the J gene TRBJ2-7; 8 bases are a match to TRBD2. Trimming at V came to 2 bases and at J to 3 bases, leaving 3 bases not matched to a gene. This CDR3 is built from 14 residues. In germline, CDR1 is MDHEN, CDR2 SYDVKM.

This chain uses TRBV18 with TRBJ2-7, with D tentatively TRBD1 (5 bases). Trimming pared 2 bases from V and 3 bases from J, leaving 14 bases between. In germline, CDR1 is KGHSH, CDR2 LQKENI. The CDR3 extends over 15 amino acids. The CDR3 DNA follows: TGTGCCAGCTCACCAAATGGCCAGGGTAGCTACGAGCAGTACTTC. Amino acid sequence: CASSPNGQGSYEQYF.

The rearrangement links TRBV6-4 to TRBJ2-3; D is unresolved. The ends were cut back, 2 bases at V and 2 bases at J, with 5 bases in the middle. The length of the CDR3 is 13 residues. Germline CDR1 MRHNA, CDR2 SNTAGT. The CDR3 DNA sequence: TGTGCCAGCAGTGACGGCCCCACAGATACGCAGTATTTT. Translating gives CASSDGPTDTQYF.

The rearrangement joins TRBV28 to TRBJ2-7; D is unclear. Germline loops: CDR1 MDHEN, CDR2 SYDVKM. The CDR3 covers 13 residues. Trimming pared 3 bases from V and 0 bases from J, leaving 6 bases between. CDR3 residues: CASSLANSYEQYF. The CDR3, as DNA: TGTGCCAGCAGTTTGGCCAACTCCTACGAGCAGTACTTC.

The J gene is TRBJ1-5, the V gene TRBV30; 7 bases are shared with TRBD1. Looked up from germline, CDR1 is GTSNPN and CDR2 is SVGIG (reference sequence). This CDR3 has 13 residues. The trim removed 3 bases at V and 5 bases at J, leaving 4 bases unmatched. For the CDR3, the DNA is TGTGCCTGGAGCCAGGGGGGCTATCAGCCCCAGCATTTT. Its translation: CAWSQGGYQPQHF.

The rearrangement links TRBV9 to TRBJ2-7; 10 bases are a match to TRBD1. This CDR3 contains 16 residues. In germline, CDR1 is SGDLS, CDR2 YYNGEE. The trim removed 0 bases at V and 5 bases at J, leaving 8 bases unmatched. In DNA form, the CDR3 reads TGTGCCAGCAGCGTAGCTGGGGACAGGGGTGTCCACGAGCAGTACTTC. Its protein product is CASSVAGDRGVHEQYF.

The chain employs TRBV6-5 and TRBJ1-5; 9 bases agree with TRBD1. Germline V gene sequence: CDR1 MNHEY, CDR2 SVGAGI. The junction had 8 bases not matched to a gene; V was cut back by 4 bases and J by 7 bases. This CDR3 is 15 amino acids long. The CDR3, as DNA: TGTGCCAGCAGTTTGAAACAGGGGGCGCACCAGCCCCAGCATTTT. This sequence encodes CASSLKQGAHQPQHF.